This T cell receptor (beta chain) derives from a study of blood T cell repertoires in COVID-19 (TCRdb year 2020). Concerning the study at large: The collaborator samples originated in the United States, Italy and Spain and spanned the acute and convalescent phases of COVID-19. Where available, HLA class I and class II types were taken from metadata supplied by the sample provider and were not determined by assay-based typing. A de-identified subject ID, COVID-19 status, age in years and sex were almost always included in the sample metadata. Subjects who had been exposed to COVID-19, were actively infected with it, or had recovered from it provided the deeply sampled blood TCRbeta repertoires that made up the dataset. The repertoires were released in a freely available public database intended as a resource for research on the immune response to SARS-CoV-2. The samples were drawn from the first 160 participants of the ongoing ImmuneRACE study and from 1,200 or so subjects provided by 6 global collaborators. The prospective study material was composed of cDNA or gDNA derived from T cells, B-cell-depleted T cells, or PBMCs.

Summary of the overall study and its limitations: How much clinical and demographic metadata was included differed by source and by participant, and the metadata was provided uncurated.

The table lists this clone with a few counts. Its antigen remains unidentified. Base qualities are not provided; no much larger clone lies one nucleotide away. The immunoSEQ Assay, a bias-controlled multiplex PCR, was used to amplify TCRbeta CDR3 regions from genomic DNA. Processing in the source paper ran as follows. The number of nucleated cells in each sample was estimated by amplification of reference gene primers within the assay. To quantify the absolute abundance of each unique TCRbeta CDR3 rearrangement, sequence reads were collapsed and filtered. For each sample, productive Simpson clonality was calculated by taking the square root of Simpson's diversity index across productive rearrangements. The table comes from immuneACCESS by way of TCRdb, which keeps in-frame sequences with V and J called. Part of the clones is missing from these tables; in studies checked, under half for an unresolved V gene and the rest for unknown reasons. V and J calls and clone size are given by that table; D and trimming were obtained from the DNA. The sample data list roughly 500,000 clones, and roughly 90% of these were observed just once. The top ten clones comprise approximately 1.8% of the sample.

Enrolling through a virtual design, the prospective study's participants ranged in age from roughly 18 to 95 years and lived across 24 United States geographic areas. To assign participants to cohorts, the prospective study relied on clinical history that participants themselves reported in a screening survey and a study questionnaire. Recovered participants in ImmuneRACE Cohort 3 were defined as having two consecutive negative NP/OP PCR tests, clearance from a healthcare professional, or resolution of symptoms. Each participant in the prospective study had whole blood, serum and a nasopharyngeal or oropharyngeal swab collected by mobile phlebotomists. Additional blood draws and questionnaires over an approximately 2-month period could optionally be provided by prospective study participants. Blood samples from the prospective study were shipped frozen or at room temperature prior to DNA extraction.

The clonotype originates from a woman in her thirties or forties who had recovered from COVID-19. The specimen sequenced was PBMCs or T cells enriched from blood (not recorded which).

The CDR3 protein sequence reads: CASSVGSTTNYGYTF. The sequenced DNA: TGCGCCAGCAGCGTGGGGTCTACCACTAACTATGGCTACACCTTC. The rearrangement combines TRBV5-1 with TRBJ1-2, with the D segment identity uncertain. The germline V gene yields SGHRS for CDR1 and YFSETQ for CDR2. V is clipped by 4 bases and J by 0 bases, and the sequence between their germline boundaries is 13 bases long. From cysteine to phenylalanine, the CDR3 is 15 amino acids long. Here the CDR3 DNA is all that survives: 45 bases in frame from base 1.